These 28 T cell receptor beta chains share one sample of origin, sequenced in a study of shared clonotypes between healthy human individuals. TCRdb's table, derived via immunoSEQ multiplex PCR, lists solely in-frame clones and lacks some. The table shows 850,000 to 1,200,000 clones, with about 74% occurring only once. The sequenced material came from memory CD4+ T cells sorted from blood. The subset here: CD45RA-negative fraction. The origin of the receptors is a man aged 18 to 29 in good health.

The rearrangement joins TRBV27 to TRBJ2-2; 7 positions match TRBD2. The CDR3 extends over 14 amino acids. Germline V gives CDR1 MNHEY, CDR2 SMNVEV (reference sequence). The junction had 4 bases not matched to a gene; V was cut back by 3 bases and J by 6 bases. CDR3 DNA: TGTGCCAGCAGTTTGGGGGGGGTAGCCGGGGAGCTGTTTTTT. Protein product: CASSLGGVAGELFF.

The V call is TRBV6-5, the J call TRBJ1-2; 9 nucleotides align to TRBD1. Losses at the gene ends were 8 bases for V and 6 bases for J; bases not matched to a gene: 13. Germline CDR1 reads MNHEY; CDR2 reads SVGAGI. The CDR3 contains 15 residues. The DNA of the CDR3 is TGTGCCAGCTCCGACCCGGGACAGGGCTTACATGGCTACACCTTC. The encoded protein is CASSDPGQGLHGYTF.

This rearrangement joins TRBV5-4 to TRBJ2-2, with D possibly matching TRBD1 (5 bases). V dropped 1 base and J dropped 6 bases, with 13 bases sitting between them. Looked up from germline, CDR1 is SGHNT and CDR2 is YYREEE (reference sequence). This CDR3 is built from 15 residues. CDR3 loop: CASSLSGSSAGELFF. The CDR3 DNA reads TGTGCCAGCAGCTTGTCAGGGTCTTCCGCCGGGGAGCTGTTTTTT.

The chain joins TRBV30 to TRBJ2-5; 8 bases map to TRBD2. V dropped 4 bases and J dropped 7; count of bases not matched to a gene: 11. CDR3 length: 14 residues. The V gene's germline CDR1 is GTSNPN and CDR2 SVGIG (reference sequence). The DNA of the CDR3 is TGTGCCTGGACTGGGGAGACGGGAGGGGTGACCCAGTACTTC. Translation: CAWTGETGGVTQYF.

The genes are TRBV7-6 and TRBJ1-2; D is uncertain. The CDR3 sequence is 13 residues long. The ends were cut back, 6 bases at V and 2 bases at J, with 10 bases in the middle. Germline CDR1 reads SGHVS; CDR2 reads FNYEAQ. This CDR3 is CASSPGPNYGYTF. The CDR3 DNA sequence: TGTGCCAGCAGTCCGGGTCCCAACTATGGCTACACCTTC.

The gene calls are TRBV19 and TRBJ1-1, with TRBD1 matching over 7 bases. There are 16 residues in the CDR3. V shed 3 bases, J shed 0 bases, and the junction held 7 bases outside the gene matches. Per germline, CDR1 LNHDA and CDR2 SQIVND (reference sequence). The CDR3: CASSILRGAMNTEAFF. The CDR3, as DNA: TGTGCCAGTAGTATCCTCAGGGGGGCGATGAACACTGAAGCTTTCTTT.

In DNA, the CDR3 is TGTGCCAGCGCATCTCTTGAGGGCAATTCACCCCTCCACTTT. The encoded protein is CASASLEGNSPLHF. The genes are TRBV6-1 and TRBJ1-6; D is uncertain. The length of the CDR3 is 14 residues. The germline gives CDR1 MNHNS, CDR2 SASEGT. V gave up 8 bases and J gave up 7 bases, with 15 bases separating them.

This clone turned up a few times. The chain joins TRBV5-1 to TRBJ1-3; maybe TRBD1 (6 bases). V lost 2 bases, J lost 8 bases, and 17 bases lay in between. From germline, CDR1 is SGHRS and CDR2 YFSETQ. The CDR3 loop spans 15 amino acids. The CDR3 sequence: CASSLQGSHGDTIYF. The CDR3 bases are TGCGCCAGCAGCTTACAGGGAAGCCACGGGGACACCATATATTTT.

The genes are TRBV10-3 and TRBJ2-7; maybe TRBD2 (5 bases). The CDR3 is made up of 16 amino acids. CDR1 is ENHRY, CDR2 SYGVKD, per germline. Trimming shortened V by 0 bases and J by 0 bases, and 12 bases separated the two germline ends. The CDR3 region has the DNA TGTGCCATCAGTGAGTCCTTGGAAGGGAGCTCCTACGAGCAGTACTTC. Translation gives CAISESLEGSSYEQYF.

The chain recombines TRBV7-8 with TRBJ1-3, with a weak D call TRBD1 (5 bases). CDR3 length: 15 residues. Germline V gene sequence: CDR1 SGHVS, CDR2 FQNEAQ. The V and J ends lost 8 bases and 0 bases respectively, with 14 bases between them. CDR3 in DNA: TGTGCCAGCGAACCGGTGGGGGGCTCTGGAAACACCATATATTTT. This gives the protein CASEPVGGSGNTIYF. Complete variable domain (other parts from reference TRBV7-8 and TRBJ1-3): GAGVSQSPRYKVAKRGQDVALRCDPISGHVSLFWYQQALGQGPEFLTYFQNEAQLDKSGLPSDRFFAERPEGSVSTLKIQRTQQEDSAVYLCASEPVGGSGNTIYFGEGSWLTVV.

The chain carries TRBV6-4 and TRBJ2-1; TRBD1 is a possible D gene (6 bases). Per the germline V gene, CDR1 is MRHNA and CDR2 is SNTAGT. V was clipped by 2 bases and J by 5 bases, with 13 bases between them. The CDR3 extends over 15 amino acids. This CDR3 is CASSDPTGPNNEQFF. The CDR3 DNA follows: TGTGCCAGCAGTGACCCGACAGGACCCAACAATGAGCAGTTCTTC.

This chain uses TRBV2 with TRBJ2-7, with a weak D call TRBD2 (6 bases). The CDR3 has 13 amino acids. With 11 bases removed from V and 4 bases from J, the gap between germline ends came to 18 bases. The germline V gene encodes CDR1 SNHLY and CDR2 FYNNEI. Written as DNA, the CDR3 is TGTGCCTCTGGCGGACCGGCGGGGTACGAGCAGTACTTC. It is translated as CASGGPAGYEQYF.

The V and J genes are TRBV30 and TRBJ2-3, with D maybe TRBD1 (5 bases). The V end was cut by 0 bases, the J end by 5 bases, with 12 bases between. The CDR3 is 14 amino acids. CDR1 is GTSNPN and CDR2 is SVGIG in the germline V gene (reference sequence). The CDR3 bases are TGTGCCTGGAGTGTAGGTCAGGGTGGAGATACGCAGTATTTT. Protein product: CAWSVGQGGDTQYF.

CDR3 region: CASSEQGASVAFF. DNA of the CDR3: TGTGCCAGTAGCGAACAGGGGGCGTCCGTCGCTTTCTTT. V is TRBV19 and J is TRBJ1-1, with TRBD1 identical over 9 bases. The CDR3 runs to 13 residues. Germline lookup yields CDR1 LNHDA and CDR2 SQIVND (reference sequence). V was clipped by 6 bases and J by 11 bases; unmatched bases: 10.

The V gene is TRBV11-3, the J gene TRBJ2-1; 11 nucleotides align to TRBD1. Germline V gene data show CDR1 as SGHNT and CDR2 as YENEEA. This CDR3 is built from 16 residues. Germline trimming cut 4 bases from V and 3 bases from J; bases unmatched to any gene: 5. In DNA, the CDR3 is TGTGCCAGCAGCTCCTCCGGGACAGGGGGCTACAATGAGCAGTTCTTC. The encoded protein is CASSSSGTGGYNEQFF.

The chain has TRBV29-1 and TRBJ2-1; TRBD2 aligns across 14 bases. The germline V gene has CDR1 SQVTM and CDR2 ANQGSEA. The CDR3 extends over 19 amino acids. Trimming cost V 3 bases and J 0 bases; bases outside gene matches: 10. In nucleotides, the CDR3 is TGCAGCGTTGACTCCTCCGGGACTAGCGGGGGTTCCTCCTACAATGAGCAGTTCTTC. It is translated as CSVDSSGTSGGSSYNEQFF.

The rearrangement links TRBV5-1 to TRBJ2-2, with a weak D call TRBD2 (5 bases). CDR3 length: 16 amino acids. Per germline, CDR1 SGHRS and CDR2 YFSETQ. V lost 4 bases, J lost 4 bases, and 17 bases lay in between. The DNA for the CDR3 is TGCGCCAGCAGCCCCGGAGACCCCGGAGGCACCGGGGAGCTGTTTTTT. Amino acids: CASSPGDPGGTGELFF.

The chain uses TRBV2 and TRBJ1-5; 7 bases line up with TRBD1. Germline V CDR1 and CDR2: SNHLY, FYNNEI. This CDR3 region has 14 residues. J was trimmed by 5 bases and V by 5 bases; bases with no gene match: 6. The CDR3 loop is CASSLGQTHQPQHF. The CDR3 nucleotides read TGTGCCAGCAGTTTGGGACAGACTCATCAGCCCCAGCATTTT.

This chain connects TRBV2 to TRBJ1-6; D unclear. The germline V gene encodes CDR1 SNHLY and CDR2 FYNNEI. Deletions cut 1 base from V and 7 bases from J, with 8 bases between. This CDR3 has 14 amino acids. The CDR3 DNA follows: TGTGCCAGCAGTGAAGGGCAGAAGAATTCACCCCTCCACTTT. Its protein product is CASSEGQKNSPLHF.

The chain has TRBV7-9 and TRBJ2-1; tentatively, D is TRBD2 (5 bases). V dropped 1 base and J dropped 12 bases, with 10 bases sitting between them. This CDR3 region has 12 residues. The germline gives CDR1 SEHNR, CDR2 FQNEAQ (reference sequence). CDR3 DNA: TGTGCCAGCAGCTTAGAACTAGGCGGGCAGTTCTTC. This encodes CASSLELGGQFF.

This chain links TRBV7-8 with TRBJ2-3, with no clear D. The CDR3 runs 16 residues. Trimming stripped 2 bases from V and 4 bases from J, with 16 bases between. CDR1 SGHVS and CDR2 FQNEAQ come from the germline V gene. The CDR3 protein is CASSLRPSPFPDTQYF. Written as DNA, the CDR3 is TGTGCCAGCAGCTTACGCCCCTCCCCATTCCCAGATACGCAGTATTTT.

As to this clone: This is likely an artifact of a read error, given a far larger clone one base away. The same CDR3 arises from other DNA sequences in this sample as well. This chain joins TRBV5-1 and TRBJ2-7; D gene unclear. The V gene lost 5 bases and the J gene lost 0 bases, with 3 bases spanning the gap. The CDR3 sequence is 11 residues long. Germline V CDR1 and CDR2: SGHRS, YFSETQ. This chain's CDR3 is CASSASYEQYF. CDR3 DNA: TGCGCCAGCAGTGCCTCCTACGAGCAGTACTTC.

This chain connects TRBV7-2 to TRBJ1-3; no firm D call. This CDR3 has 15 amino acids. CDR1 is SGHTA and CDR2 is FQGNSA in the germline V gene. The ends were cut back, 2 bases at V and 0 bases at J, with 8 bases in the middle. In DNA form, the CDR3 reads TGTGCCAGCAGCTTATCCGGGAACTCTGGAAACACCATATATTTT. Translation gives CASSLSGNSGNTIYF.

Concerning this clone itself: Different DNA sequences within this sample yield the same CDR3. The chain recombines TRBV5-1 with TRBJ2-1, with 8 bases lining up with TRBD2. V shed 4 bases, J shed 1 base, and the junction held 7 bases outside the gene matches. Germline lookup yields CDR1 SGHRS and CDR2 YFSETQ. The CDR3 has 16 residues. The CDR3 DNA follows: TGCGCCAGCAGCCGGACATCGGGGGGGTCCTACAATGAGCAGTTCTTC. As protein: CASSRTSGGSYNEQFF.

The CDR3 sequence is CASSFGIVSGNTIYF. The CDR3 nucleotides read TGTGCCAGCAGCTTTGGGATCGTCTCTGGAAACACCATATATTTT. This chain uses TRBV7-9 with TRBJ1-3, with D unresolved. This CDR3 has 15 amino acids. CDR1 and CDR2 from the germline V gene are SEHNR and FQNEAQ (reference sequence). V was clipped by 3 bases and J by 0 bases, with 9 bases between them.

As to this clone: The sample holds other DNA sequences that translate to the same CDR3. CDR3 nucleotide sequence: TGTGCCAGCAGTGAAGTACACGAGCAGTACTTC. Translation gives CASSEVHEQYF. The chain recombines TRBV6-1 with TRBJ2-7; D is unresolved. CDR1 is MNHNS, CDR2 SASEGT, per germline. Trimming took 1 base from V and 5 from J, leaving 3 bases between them. The CDR3 loop spans 11 amino acids.

The chain joins TRBV10-1 to TRBJ1-6; a weak D match, TRBD1 (6 bases). The CDR3 runs to 13 residues. V was clipped by 6 bases and J by 10 bases, with 13 bases between them. CDR1 is WNHNN, CDR2 SYGVQD, per germline (reference sequence). CDR3 coding DNA: TGCGCCAGCAGCGGGGGCGTCGGATCACCCCTCCACTTT. It specifies CASSGGVGSPLHF.

The V gene is TRBV28, the J gene TRBJ1-1, with D perhaps matching TRBD1 (5 bases). This CDR3 spans 15 amino acids. Trimming cost V 2 bases and J 3 bases, with 13 bases left between them. Germline values: CDR1 MDHEN, CDR2 SYDVKM. The CDR3 DNA is TGTGCCAGCAGTTTACAGGGAAAAGTGGACACTGAAGCTTTCTTT. It specifies CASSLQGKVDTEAFF.